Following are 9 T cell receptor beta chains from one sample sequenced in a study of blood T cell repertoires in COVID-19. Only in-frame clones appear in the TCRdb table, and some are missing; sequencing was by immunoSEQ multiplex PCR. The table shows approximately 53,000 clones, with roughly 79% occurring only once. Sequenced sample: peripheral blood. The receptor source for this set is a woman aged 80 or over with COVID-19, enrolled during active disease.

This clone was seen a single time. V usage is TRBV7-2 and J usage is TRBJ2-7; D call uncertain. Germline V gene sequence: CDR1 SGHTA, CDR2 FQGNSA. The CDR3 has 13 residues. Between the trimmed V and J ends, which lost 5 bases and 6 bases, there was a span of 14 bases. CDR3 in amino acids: CASSTTIQAEQYF. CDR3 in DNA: TGTGCCAGCAGCACCACTATTCAAGCCGAGCAGTACTTC. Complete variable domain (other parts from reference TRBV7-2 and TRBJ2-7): GAGVSQSPSNKVTEKGKDVELRCDPISGHTALYWYRQSLGQGLEFLIYFQGNSAPDKSGLPSDRFSAERTGGSVSTLTIQRTQQEDSAVYLCASSTTIQAEQYFGPGTRLTVT.

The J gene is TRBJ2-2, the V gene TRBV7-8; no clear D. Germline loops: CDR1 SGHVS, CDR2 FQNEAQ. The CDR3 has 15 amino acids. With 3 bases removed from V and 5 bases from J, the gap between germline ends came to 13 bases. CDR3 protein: CASSFPRAGTGELFF. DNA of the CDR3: TGTGCCAGCAGCTTCCCAAGAGCCGGGACCGGGGAGCTGTTTTTT.

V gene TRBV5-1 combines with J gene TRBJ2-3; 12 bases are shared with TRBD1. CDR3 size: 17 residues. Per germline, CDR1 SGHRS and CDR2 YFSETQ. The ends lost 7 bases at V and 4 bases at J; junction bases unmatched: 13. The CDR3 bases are TGCGCCAGCTCCTCCGGGACAGGGGGCGTTCGGGCAGATACGCAGTATTTT. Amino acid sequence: CASSSGTGGVRADTQYF.

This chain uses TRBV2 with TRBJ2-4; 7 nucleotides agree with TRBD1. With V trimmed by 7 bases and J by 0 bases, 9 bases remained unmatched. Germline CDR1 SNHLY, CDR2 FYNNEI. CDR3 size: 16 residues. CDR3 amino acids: CASTTRDSLAKNIQYF. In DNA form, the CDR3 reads TGTGCCAGCACCACCCGGGACAGCTTAGCCAAAAACATTCAGTACTTC.

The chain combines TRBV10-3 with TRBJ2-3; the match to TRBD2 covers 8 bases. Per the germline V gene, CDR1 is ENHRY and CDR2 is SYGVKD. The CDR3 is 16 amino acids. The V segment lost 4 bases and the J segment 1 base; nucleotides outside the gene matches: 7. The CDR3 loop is CAISAPGTRGTDTQYF. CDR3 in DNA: TGTGCCATCAGTGCCCCCGGGACTAGGGGCACAGATACGCAGTATTTT.

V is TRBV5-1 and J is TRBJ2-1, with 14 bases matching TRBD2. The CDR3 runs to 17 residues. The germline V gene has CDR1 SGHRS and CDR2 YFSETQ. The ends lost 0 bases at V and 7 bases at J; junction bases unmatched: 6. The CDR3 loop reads CASSLGGLAGEGNEQFF. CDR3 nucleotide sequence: TGCGCCAGCAGCTTGGGGGGACTAGCGGGAGAGGGGAATGAGCAGTTCTTC.

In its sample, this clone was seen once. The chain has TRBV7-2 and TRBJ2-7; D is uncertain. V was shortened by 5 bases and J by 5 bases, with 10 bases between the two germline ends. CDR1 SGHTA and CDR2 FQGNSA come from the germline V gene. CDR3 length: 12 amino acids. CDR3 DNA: TGTGCCAGCAGCCTCCTATCGGACGAGCAGTACTTC. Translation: CASSLLSDEQYF.

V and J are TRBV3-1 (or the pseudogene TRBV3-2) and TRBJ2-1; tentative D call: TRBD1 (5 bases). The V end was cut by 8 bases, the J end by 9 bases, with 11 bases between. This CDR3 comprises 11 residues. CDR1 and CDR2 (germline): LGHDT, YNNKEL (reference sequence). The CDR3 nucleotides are TGTGCCAGCCAGCGCCAGGGTGAGCAGTTCTTC. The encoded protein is CASQRQGEQFF.

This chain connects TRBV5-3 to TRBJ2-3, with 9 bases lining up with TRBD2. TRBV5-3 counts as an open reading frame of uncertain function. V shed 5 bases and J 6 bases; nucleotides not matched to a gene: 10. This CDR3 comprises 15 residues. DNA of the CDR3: TGTGCCAGAAGTAGCGGGAGTGTTAAGAGGGATACGCAGTATTTT. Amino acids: CARSSGSVKRDTQYF.